A single sample gave rise to the 10 T cell receptor beta chains below, sequenced in a study of T-cell reconstitution after alpha-beta-depleted transplantation in children. The TCRbeta library was prepared with unique molecular identifiers. In TCRdb, the PCR reads were re-called with MiXCR into one record per CDR3 protein. Of 250,000 to 350,000 distinct CDR3 sequences listed, approximately 9.6% are singletons. The source material was PBMCs from the stem cell graft donor, sampled from the stem cell graft. The receptors were gathered from a human donor who donated a stem cell graft to a child with SCID.

This clonotype was recorded at least ten times. The gene calls are TRBV7-9 and TRBJ2-4; D is undetermined. CDR3 length: 15 residues. Germline CDR1 reads SEHNR; CDR2 reads FQNEAQ (reference sequence). V shed 6 bases and J shed 5 bases, with 17 bases lying between them. The CDR3 loop is CASSWAEIGQNIQYF. The CDR3, as DNA: TGTGCCAGCAGTTGGGCCGAGATAGGTCAAAACATTCAGTACTTC.

There are many counts of this clonotype. The genes are TRBV3-1 and TRBJ1-6; TRBD1 matches at 10 bases. Germline trimming cut 1 base from V and 7 bases from J; bases unmatched to any gene: 1. Germline V gene sequence: CDR1 LGHDT, CDR2 YNNKEL (reference sequence). The CDR3 runs to 15 residues. The CDR3 here is CASSQGGQGNSPLHF. The CDR3 nucleotides read TGTGCCAGCAGCCAAGGGGGACAGGGGAATTCACCCCTCCACTTT. The variable domain in full, with the rest retrieved from reference TRBV3-1 and TRBJ1-6, is DTAVSQTPKYLVTQMGNDKSIKCEQNLGHDTMYWYKQDSKKFLKIMFSYNNKELIINETVPNRFSPKSPDKAHLNLHINSLELGDSAVYFCASSQGGQGNSPLHFGNGTRLTVT.

This clonotype has more than one count but fewer than ten. V is TRBV7-2 and J is TRBJ2-4, with D possibly matching TRBD2 (7 bases). CDR1 and CDR2 (germline): SGHTA, FQGNSA. The CDR3 runs 15 residues. V lost 3 bases, J lost 0 bases, and 9 bases lay in between. CDR3 protein: CASSLGGPAKNIQYF. CDR3 sequence (DNA): TGTGCCAGCAGCTTGGGGGGGCCAGCCAAAAACATTCAGTACTTC.

This clonotype was seen more than once but under ten times. The CDR3 nucleotides read TGTGCCAGCAGCAATAACCCCACCACCACAGATACGCAGTATTTT. Encoded protein: CASSNNPTTTDTQYF. V gene TRBV9 combines with J gene TRBJ2-3; D gene ambiguous. Germline V CDR1 and CDR2: SGDLS, YYNGEE. This CDR3 comprises 15 residues. Trimming removed 4 bases from V and 2 bases from J, with 14 bases in between.

The chain combines TRBV4-1 with TRBJ2-7; perhaps TRBD2 as D (7 bases). Germline V lookup: CDR1 MGHRA, CDR2 YSYEKL. This CDR3 has 15 residues. Trimming pared 2 bases from V and 3 bases from J, leaving 14 bases between. CDR3 in amino acids: CASSQPPGGRYEQYF. The CDR3 DNA sequence: TGCGCCAGCAGCCAACCCCCCGGGGGGCGCTACGAGCAGTACTTC.

This clonotype was observed a few times. The V call is TRBV12-3 or TRBV12-4, the J call TRBJ2-3, with a possible D match to TRBD2 (5 bases). Between the trimmed V and J ends, which lost 4 bases and 1 base, there was a span of 12 bases. The CDR3 covers 15 residues. The CDR3 region has the DNA TGTGCCAGCAGTTCACCCCTCGGGGGCACAGATACGCAGTATTTT. Its protein is CASSSPLGGTDTQYF.

This clonotype occurred many times. This chain connects TRBV2 to TRBJ2-3; D gene uncertain. The V gene's germline CDR1 is SNHLY and CDR2 FYNNEI. V lost 8 bases to trimming and J lost 2 bases, with 11 bases between them. This CDR3 contains 13 residues. This CDR3 is CASPGQITDTQYF. The CDR3 bases are TGTGCCAGCCCGGGTCAGATCACAGATACGCAGTATTTT.

This clonotype was picked up many times. The V and J genes are TRBV5-1 and TRBJ1-1; maybe TRBD1 (5 bases). The CDR3 spans 16 residues. Germline V gives CDR1 SGHRS, CDR2 YFSETQ. Trimming removed 4 bases at V and 5 bases at J, with 21 bases between. The CDR3 region is CASSLGPATGGTEAFF. CDR3 bases: TGCGCCAGCAGCCTGGGACCGGCAACGGGGGGGACTGAAGCTTTCTTT.

This rearrangement joins TRBV9 to TRBJ2-7; the D gene could be TRBD1 or TRBD2 (6 bases each). Germline V gives CDR1 SGDLS, CDR2 YYNGEE. Trimming shortened V by 1 base and J by 2 bases, and 10 bases separated the two germline ends. This CDR3 contains 14 residues. In DNA, the CDR3 is TGTGCCAGCAGCGTATCCGGGGGCCCCTACGAGCAGTACTTC. Translation gives CASSVSGGPYEQYF.

The chain carries TRBV7-2 and TRBJ1-1, with D perhaps matching TRBD1 (5 bases). The CDR3 has 14 residues. CDR1 and CDR2 from the germline V gene are SGHTA and FQGNSA. V was trimmed by 5 bases and J by 1 base, leaving 11 bases between them. As DNA, the CDR3 is TGTGCCAGCAGCCAACAGGCACCGAACACTGAAGCTTTCTTT. It is translated as CASSQQAPNTEAFF.